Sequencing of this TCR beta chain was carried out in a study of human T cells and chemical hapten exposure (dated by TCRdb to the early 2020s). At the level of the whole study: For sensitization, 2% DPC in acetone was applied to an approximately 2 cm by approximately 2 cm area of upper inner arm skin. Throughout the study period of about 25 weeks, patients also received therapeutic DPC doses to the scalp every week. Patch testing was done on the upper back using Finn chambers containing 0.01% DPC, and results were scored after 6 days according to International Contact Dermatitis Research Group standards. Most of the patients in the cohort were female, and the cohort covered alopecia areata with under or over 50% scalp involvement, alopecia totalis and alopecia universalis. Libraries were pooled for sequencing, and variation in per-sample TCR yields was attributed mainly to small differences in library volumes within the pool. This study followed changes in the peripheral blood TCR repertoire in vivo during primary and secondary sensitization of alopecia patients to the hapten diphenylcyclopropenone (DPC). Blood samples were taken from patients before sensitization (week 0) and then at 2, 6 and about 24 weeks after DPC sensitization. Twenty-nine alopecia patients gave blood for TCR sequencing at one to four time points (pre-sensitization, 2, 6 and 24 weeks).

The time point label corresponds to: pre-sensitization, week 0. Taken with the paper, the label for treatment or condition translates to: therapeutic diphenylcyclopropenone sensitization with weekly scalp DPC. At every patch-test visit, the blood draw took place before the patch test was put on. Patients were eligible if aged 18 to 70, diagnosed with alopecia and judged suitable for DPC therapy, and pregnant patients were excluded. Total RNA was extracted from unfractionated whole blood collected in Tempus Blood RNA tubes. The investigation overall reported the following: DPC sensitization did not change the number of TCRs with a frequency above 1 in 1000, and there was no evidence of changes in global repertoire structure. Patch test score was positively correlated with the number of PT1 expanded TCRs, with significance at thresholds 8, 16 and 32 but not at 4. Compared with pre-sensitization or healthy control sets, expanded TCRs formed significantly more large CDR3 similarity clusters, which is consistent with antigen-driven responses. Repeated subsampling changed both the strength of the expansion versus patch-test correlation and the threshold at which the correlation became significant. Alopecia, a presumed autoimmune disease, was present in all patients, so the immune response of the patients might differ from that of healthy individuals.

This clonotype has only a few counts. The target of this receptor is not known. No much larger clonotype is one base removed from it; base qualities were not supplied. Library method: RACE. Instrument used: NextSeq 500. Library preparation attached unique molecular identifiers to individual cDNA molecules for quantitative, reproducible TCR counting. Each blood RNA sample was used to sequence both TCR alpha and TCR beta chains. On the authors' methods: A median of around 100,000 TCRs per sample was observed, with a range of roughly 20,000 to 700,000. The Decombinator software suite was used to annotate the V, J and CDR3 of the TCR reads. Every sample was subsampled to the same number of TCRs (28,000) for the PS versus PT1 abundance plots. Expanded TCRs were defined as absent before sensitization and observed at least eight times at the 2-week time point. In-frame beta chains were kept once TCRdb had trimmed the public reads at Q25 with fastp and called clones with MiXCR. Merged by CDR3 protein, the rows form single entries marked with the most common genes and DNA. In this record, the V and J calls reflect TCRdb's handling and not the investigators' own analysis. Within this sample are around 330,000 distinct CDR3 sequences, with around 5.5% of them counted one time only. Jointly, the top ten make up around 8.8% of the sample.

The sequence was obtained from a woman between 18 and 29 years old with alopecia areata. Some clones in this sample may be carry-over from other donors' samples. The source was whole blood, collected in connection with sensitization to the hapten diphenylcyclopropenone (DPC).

DNA sequence: TGTGCCAGCAGTTTAGAGGGAAGGGGGAACACTGAAGCTTTCTTT. Translated, it reads CASSLEGRGNTEAFF. The rearrangement combines TRBV12-3 or TRBV12-4 with TRBJ1-1; matching of 5 bases hints at TRBD1 as the D gene. Inclusive of the bounding cysteine and phenylalanine, the CDR3 is 15 residues long. Here the CDR3 DNA is all that survives: 45 bases in frame from base 1. Trimming costs V 1 base and J 1 base, and their ends lie 10 bases apart.